This entry describes one T cell receptor (beta chain). In germline, CDR1 is MNHEY, CDR2 SVGAGI. V was trimmed by 2 bases and J by 9 bases, leaving 5 bases between them. The CDR3 is 12 residues long. The data were taken from a study of blood T cell repertoires in COVID-19. Study-wide background: The samples span acute and convalescent COVID-19 from the United States, Italy and Spain. T cells, B-cell-depleted T cells, or PBMCs supplied cDNA or gDNA.

Original methodology: How many nucleated cells were present was estimated from reference gene primer amplification. Profiled with immunoSEQ multiplex PCR; TCRdb holds only in-frame clones, not every one. The D gene and trimming were derived from the DNA, and the V and J assignments and clone size from that table. This sample has some 120,000 clones, with 70% to 90% found just once. V and J are TRBV6-5 and TRBJ1-6; unclear D gene. This TCR came from a woman aged 50 to 60 with active or convalescent COVID-19. The sequenced material came from peripheral blood. The CDR3 is CASSYLSSPLHF. In DNA, the CDR3 is TGTGCCAGCAGTTACCTTTCTTCACCCCTCCACTTT.